The clone carrying this T cell receptor (beta chain) was counted only a few times. The antigen is undetermined. CDR1 and CDR2 (germline): SGHTA, FQGTGA. V lost 5 bases, J lost 3 bases, and 8 bases lay in between. The CDR3 totals 13 residues. The entry originates in a study of T-cell reconstitution after alpha-beta-depleted transplantation in children. Overall study results and limits: After one year, T-cell counts and TCRbeta diversity mostly came from new T cells. It was surviving recipient T cells and thymic progenitors that gave some patients high TCRbeta diversity at day 60. Two months or so post-transplant, alpha-beta T cells reportedly derived from several hundred expanded graft clones.

Unique molecular identifiers were built into the TCRbeta library. TCRdb independently ran MiXCR on the PCR reads; one entry per CDR3 protein. The table lists about 470,000 distinct CDR3 sequences, about 45% of them singletons. Sequenced here: PBMCs, sampled before TCRalphabeta/CD19-depleted stem cell transplant. The chain recombines TRBV7-3 with TRBJ2-1, with D perhaps TRBD2 (6 bases). The origin of this receptor is a girl aged 2-10 years with aplastic anemia, due to receive a stem cell transplant. CDR3 sequence (DNA): TGTGCCAGCAGCGGCGGGGTCTACAATGAGCAGTTCTTC. Its translation is CASSGGVYNEQFF.